This is a list of T cell receptor beta chains from one sample in a study of Ad26.COV2.S vaccination and SARS-CoV-2 variants. The assay was immunoSEQ multiplex PCR, and TCRdb's table has in-frame clones only and misses some. The data show around 320,000 clones, just over 85% seen once. Sequenced material: peripheral blood, taken in a trial of Ad26.COV2.S vaccine versus placebo. The receptors were sampled from a person aged 18-60 years who received the Ad26.COV2.S COVID-19 vaccine or a placebo. Both conserved end residues are trimmed from each CDR3. A D gene is named only where the DNA matches it firmly.

D: NA
V: TRBV5-1
CDR3: ASSLAPNEKLF

D: TRBD1
V: TRBV11-2
CDR3: ASSRHRGPGNTIY

D: NA
V: TRBV7-3
CDR3: ASSRGGDRNTEAF

D: NA
V: TRBV14
CDR3: ASSRGAGNTIY

D: NA
V: TRBV10-3
CDR3: AITEQGMGANVLT

D: TRBD1
V: TRBV7-2
CDR3: ASSLAGQGSTDTQY

D: TRBD2
V: TRBV5-1
CDR3: ASSMTSGGTTGELF

D: TRBD1
V: TRBV7-9
CDR3: ASSRGTDTSTDTQY

D: TRBD1
V: TRBV5-4
CDR3: ASSLRLTGGTEAF

D: NA
V: TRBV7-6
CDR3: ASSSEGGTITDTQY

D: NA
V: TRBV7-8
CDR3: ASSLRGGPNTGELF

D: NA
V: TRBV6-4
CDR3: ASSPEQGASYEQY

D: NA
V: TRBV6-5
CDR3: ASSYSSRVGPQH

D: TRBD1
V: TRBV9
CDR3: ASSVFEGARGYT

D: NA
V: TRBV11-2
CDR3: ASSNRVRGPQETQY

D: NA
V: TRBV7-9
CDR3: ASSLGYYGYT